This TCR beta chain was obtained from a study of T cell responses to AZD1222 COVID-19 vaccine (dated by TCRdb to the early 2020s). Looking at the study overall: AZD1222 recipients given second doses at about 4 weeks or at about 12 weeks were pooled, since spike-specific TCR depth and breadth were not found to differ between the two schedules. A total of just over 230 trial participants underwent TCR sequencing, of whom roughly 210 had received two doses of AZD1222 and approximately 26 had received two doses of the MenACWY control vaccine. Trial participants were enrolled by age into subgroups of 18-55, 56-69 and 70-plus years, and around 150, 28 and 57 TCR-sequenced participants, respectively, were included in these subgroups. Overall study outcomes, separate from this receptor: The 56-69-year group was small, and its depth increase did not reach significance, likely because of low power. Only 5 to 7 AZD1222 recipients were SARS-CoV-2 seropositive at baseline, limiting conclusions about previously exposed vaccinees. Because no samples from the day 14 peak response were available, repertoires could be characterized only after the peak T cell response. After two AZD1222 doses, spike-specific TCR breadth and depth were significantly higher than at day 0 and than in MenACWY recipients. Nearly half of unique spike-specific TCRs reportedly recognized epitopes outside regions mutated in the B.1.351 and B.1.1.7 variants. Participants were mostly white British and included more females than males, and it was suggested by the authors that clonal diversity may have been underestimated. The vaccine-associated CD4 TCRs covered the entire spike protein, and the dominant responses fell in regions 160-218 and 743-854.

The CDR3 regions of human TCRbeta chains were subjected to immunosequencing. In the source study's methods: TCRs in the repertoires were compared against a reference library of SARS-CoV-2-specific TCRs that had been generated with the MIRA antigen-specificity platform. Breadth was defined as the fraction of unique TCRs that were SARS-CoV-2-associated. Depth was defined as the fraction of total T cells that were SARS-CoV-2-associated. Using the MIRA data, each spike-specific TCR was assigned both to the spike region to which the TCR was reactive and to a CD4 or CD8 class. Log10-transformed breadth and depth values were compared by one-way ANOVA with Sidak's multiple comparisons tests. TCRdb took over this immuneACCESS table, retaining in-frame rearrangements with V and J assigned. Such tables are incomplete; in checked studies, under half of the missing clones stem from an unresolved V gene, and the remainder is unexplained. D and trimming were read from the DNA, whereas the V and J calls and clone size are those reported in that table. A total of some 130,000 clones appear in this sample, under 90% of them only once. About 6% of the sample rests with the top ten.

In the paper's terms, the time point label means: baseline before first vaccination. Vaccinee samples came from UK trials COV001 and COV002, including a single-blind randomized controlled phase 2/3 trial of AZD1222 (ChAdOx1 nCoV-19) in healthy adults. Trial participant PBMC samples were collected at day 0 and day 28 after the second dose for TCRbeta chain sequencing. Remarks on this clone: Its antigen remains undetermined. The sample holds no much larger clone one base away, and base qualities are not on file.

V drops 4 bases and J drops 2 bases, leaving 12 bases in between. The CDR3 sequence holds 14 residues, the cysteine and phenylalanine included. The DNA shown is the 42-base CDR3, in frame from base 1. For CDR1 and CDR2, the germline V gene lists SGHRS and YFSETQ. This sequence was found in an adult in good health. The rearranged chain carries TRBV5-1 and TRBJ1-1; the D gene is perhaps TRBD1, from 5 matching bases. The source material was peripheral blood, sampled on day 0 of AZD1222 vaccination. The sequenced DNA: TGCGCCAGCAGCCCAGCCCAGGGAAACACTGAAGCTTTCTTT. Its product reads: CASSPAQGNTEAFF.